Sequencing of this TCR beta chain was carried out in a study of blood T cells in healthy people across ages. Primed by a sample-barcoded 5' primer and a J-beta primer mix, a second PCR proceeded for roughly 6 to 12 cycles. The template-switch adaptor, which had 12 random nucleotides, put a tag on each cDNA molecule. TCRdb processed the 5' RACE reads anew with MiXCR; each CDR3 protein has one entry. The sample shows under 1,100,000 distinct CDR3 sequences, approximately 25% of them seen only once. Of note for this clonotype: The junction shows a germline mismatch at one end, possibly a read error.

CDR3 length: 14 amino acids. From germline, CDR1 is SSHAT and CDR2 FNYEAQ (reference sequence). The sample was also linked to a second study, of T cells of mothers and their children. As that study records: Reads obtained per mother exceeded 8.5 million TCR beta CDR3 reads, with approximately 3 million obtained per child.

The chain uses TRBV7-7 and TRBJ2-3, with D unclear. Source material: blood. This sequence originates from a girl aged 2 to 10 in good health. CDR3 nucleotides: TGTGCTAGCAGCCCCACGATATACACAGATACGCAGTATTTT. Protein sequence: CASSPTIYTDTQYF.